Included here is one TCR beta chain sequence, with context. A clone one base away is much larger, so this may be a read error. This CDR3 is built from 16 residues. Extraction also yielded germline DNA, while blood RNA was obtained from unsorted whole blood. The sample is drawn from a study of tumor-infiltrating lymphocytes in primary liver carcinoma. A constant-region primer primed TCR beta cDNA synthesis from around 500 ng of total RNA. Three nested multiplex PCR rounds of slightly modified ARM-PCR generated TCR beta libraries. For around 11 cycles apiece, the opening two PCR rounds ran with TRBV1-TRBV30 forward primers and a C-beta reverse primer. TCRdb re-analysed the multiplex PCR reads in MiXCR, keeping a single row per CDR3 protein. The sample includes approximately 210,000 distinct CDR3 sequences, approximately 65% of them seen just once.

Material for sequencing was peripheral blood. This receptor was obtained from a woman aged 60-75 years with primary liver carcinoma and hepatitis B virus infection. This chain connects TRBV12-3 or TRBV12-4 to TRBJ2-1; 8 nucleotides align to TRBD1. This CDR3 reads CASSFARGLFYNEQSF. DNA of the CDR3: TGTGCCAGCAGTTTTGCCAGGGGGCTATTCTACAATGAGCAGTCCTTC.